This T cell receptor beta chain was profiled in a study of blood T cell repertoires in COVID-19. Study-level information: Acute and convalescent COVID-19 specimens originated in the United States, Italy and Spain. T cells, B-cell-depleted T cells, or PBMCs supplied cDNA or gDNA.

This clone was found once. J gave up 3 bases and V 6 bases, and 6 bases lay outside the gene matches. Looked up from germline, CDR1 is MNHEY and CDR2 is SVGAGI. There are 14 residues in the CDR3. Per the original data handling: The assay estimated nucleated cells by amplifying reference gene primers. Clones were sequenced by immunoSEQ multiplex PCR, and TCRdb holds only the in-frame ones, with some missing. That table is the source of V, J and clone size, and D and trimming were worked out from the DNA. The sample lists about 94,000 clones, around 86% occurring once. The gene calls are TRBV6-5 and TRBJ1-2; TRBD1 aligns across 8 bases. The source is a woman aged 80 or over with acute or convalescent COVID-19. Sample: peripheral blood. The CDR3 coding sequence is TGTGCCAGCAGCCCAGGGGGCGGAGACTATGGCTACACCTTC. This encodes CASSPGGGDYGYTF.